Sequencing of this TCR beta chain was carried out in a study of blood T cell repertoires in COVID-19. About the study: Italy, Spain and the United States were the sources of the convalescent and acute COVID-19 samples.

V was pared by 2 bases and J by 9 bases, with 11 bases of the junction left unmatched. The V gene's germline CDR1 is SGHRS and CDR2 YFSETQ. CDR3 length: 15 residues. The method was immunoSEQ multiplex PCR; TCRdb's version includes in-frame clones alone and lacks a portion of them. The data show tens of thousands of clones, roughly nine tenths seen once. The specimen was peripheral blood. The sequence derives from a woman aged 65 to 85 with acute or convalescent COVID-19. V is TRBV5-1 and J is TRBJ2-1; 7 bases map to TRBD2. DNA of the CDR3: TGCGCCAGCAGCTTTTTCGCGGGAGTCCGCACTGAGCAGTTCTTC. This translates into CASSFFAGVRTEQFF.